This T cell receptor (beta chain) was identified during a study of blood T cell repertoires in COVID-19 (dated by TCRdb to 2018 to 2021). In terms of the full investigation: Collaborator samples came from the United States, Italy and Spain and covered acute and convalescent phases of COVID-19. The prospective study material was composed of cDNA or gDNA derived from T cells, B-cell-depleted T cells, or PBMCs. Deeply sampled blood TCRbeta repertoires from subjects exposed to, actively infected with, or recovered from COVID-19 were included in the dataset. The repertoires were released in a freely available public database meant as a resource for research on the immune response to SARS-CoV-2. Samples came from the ongoing ImmuneRACE study (first 160 participants) plus 1,254 subjects from 6 global collaborators. Sample metadata almost always included a de-identified subject ID, COVID-19 status, age in years and sex. HLA class I and class II types, where available, came from metadata supplied by the sample provider rather than from assay-based typing.

What the research found in general, with its limitations: The quantity of clinical and demographic metadata differed by source and by participant and was supplied without curation.

TCRbeta CDR3 regions were amplified from genomic DNA by means of the immunoSEQ Assay, a bias-controlled multiplex PCR. Turning to the authors' computational methods: The number of nucleated cells in each sample was estimated from the amplification of reference gene primers within the assay. Sequence reads were collapsed and filtered to measure the absolute abundance of every unique TCRbeta CDR3 rearrangement. For each sample, productive Simpson clonality was calculated by taking the square root of Simpson's diversity index across productive rearrangements. In its TCRdb copy, this immuneACCESS table keeps in-frame sequences only and misses some clones. Where compared with another copy, unresolved V genes explain less than half of these, and the others have no known cause. V and J calls and clone size follow that table, whereas D and trimming were derived from the DNA. The sample profile shows under 20,000 clones; approximately 95% of them were found once. The top ten clonotypes cover roughly 3.9% of the sample.

Collaborating institutions collected whole blood in K2EDTA tubes following their own protocols. For TCRbeta analysis, collaborator samples were shipped as frozen whole blood, as isolated PBMCs, or as DNA extracted from either sample type. A remark on this clone: The clone's antigen remains unknown. Per-base qualities were not stored, and no clone one base away is much larger.

The sample comprised peripheral blood. The sequence was obtained from a woman between 50 and 59 years old with active COVID-19.

The DNA sequence is TGTGCCAGCAGTCCACCGGGACAGGAGATATATGGCTACACCTTC. This translates into CASSPPGQEIYGYTF. The sequence links TRBV28 to TRBJ1-2; TRBD1 lines up with 8 middle nucleotides. The germline V gene specifies MDHEN as CDR1 and SYDVKM as CDR2. From cysteine to phenylalanine, the CDR3 is 15 amino acids long. CDR3 DNA is the only sequence kept; it has 45 bases, read in frame from the first base. From V the trimming removes 5 bases and from J it removes 5 bases, while the gene matches leave 10 bases of the junction unaccounted for.